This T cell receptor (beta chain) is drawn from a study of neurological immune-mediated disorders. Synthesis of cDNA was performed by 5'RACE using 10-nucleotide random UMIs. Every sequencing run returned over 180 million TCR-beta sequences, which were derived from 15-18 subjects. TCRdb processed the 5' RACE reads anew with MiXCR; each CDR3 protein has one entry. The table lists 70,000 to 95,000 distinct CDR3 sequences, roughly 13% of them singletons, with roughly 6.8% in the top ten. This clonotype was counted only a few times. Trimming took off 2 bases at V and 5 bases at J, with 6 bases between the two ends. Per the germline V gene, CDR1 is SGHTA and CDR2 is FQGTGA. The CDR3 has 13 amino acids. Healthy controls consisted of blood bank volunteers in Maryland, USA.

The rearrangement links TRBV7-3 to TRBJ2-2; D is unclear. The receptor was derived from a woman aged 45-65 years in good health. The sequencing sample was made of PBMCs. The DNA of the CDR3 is TGTGCCAGCAGCTTAGGCCCAACCGGGGAGCTGTTTTTT. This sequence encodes CASSLGPTGELFF.